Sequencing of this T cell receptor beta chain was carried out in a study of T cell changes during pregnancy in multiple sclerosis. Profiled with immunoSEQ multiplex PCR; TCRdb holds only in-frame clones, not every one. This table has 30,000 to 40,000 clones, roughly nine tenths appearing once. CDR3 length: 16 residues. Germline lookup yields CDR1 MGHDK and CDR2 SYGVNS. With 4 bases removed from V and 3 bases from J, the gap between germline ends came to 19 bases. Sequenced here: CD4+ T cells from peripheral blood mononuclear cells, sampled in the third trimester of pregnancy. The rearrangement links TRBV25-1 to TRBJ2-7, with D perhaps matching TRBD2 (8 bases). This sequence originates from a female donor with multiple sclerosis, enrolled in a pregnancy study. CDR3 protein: CASSAPGGLGVYEQYF. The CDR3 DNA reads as TGTGCCAGCAGTGCTCCAGGGGGACTAGGGGTCTACGAGCAGTACTTC.